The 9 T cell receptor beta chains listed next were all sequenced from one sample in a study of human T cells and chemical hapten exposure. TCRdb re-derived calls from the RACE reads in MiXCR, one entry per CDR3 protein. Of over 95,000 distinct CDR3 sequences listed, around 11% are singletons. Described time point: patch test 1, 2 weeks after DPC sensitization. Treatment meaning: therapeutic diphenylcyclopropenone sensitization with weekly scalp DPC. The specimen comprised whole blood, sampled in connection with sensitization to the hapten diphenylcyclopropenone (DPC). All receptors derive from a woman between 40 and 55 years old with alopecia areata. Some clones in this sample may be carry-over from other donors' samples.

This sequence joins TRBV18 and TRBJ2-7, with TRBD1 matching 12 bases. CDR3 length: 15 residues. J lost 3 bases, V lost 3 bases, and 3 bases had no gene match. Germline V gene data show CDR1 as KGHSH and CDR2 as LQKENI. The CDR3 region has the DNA TGTGCCAGCTCACCGGGACAGGGGGCGAACTACGAGCAGTACTTC. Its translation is CASSPGQGANYEQYF.

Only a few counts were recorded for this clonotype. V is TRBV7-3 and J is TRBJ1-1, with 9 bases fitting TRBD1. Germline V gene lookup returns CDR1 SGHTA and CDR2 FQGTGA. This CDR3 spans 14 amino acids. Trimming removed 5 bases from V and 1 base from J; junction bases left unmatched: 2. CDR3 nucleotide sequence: TGTGCCAGCAGCCAGGGACAGGGGAACACTGAAGCTTTCTTT. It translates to CASSQGQGNTEAFF.

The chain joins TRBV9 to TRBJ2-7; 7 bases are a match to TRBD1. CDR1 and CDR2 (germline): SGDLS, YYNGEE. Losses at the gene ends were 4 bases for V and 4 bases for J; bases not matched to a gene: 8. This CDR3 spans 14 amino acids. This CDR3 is CASSRDSVSYEQYF. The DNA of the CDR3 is TGTGCCAGCAGCCGGGACAGCGTTTCTTACGAGCAGTACTTC.

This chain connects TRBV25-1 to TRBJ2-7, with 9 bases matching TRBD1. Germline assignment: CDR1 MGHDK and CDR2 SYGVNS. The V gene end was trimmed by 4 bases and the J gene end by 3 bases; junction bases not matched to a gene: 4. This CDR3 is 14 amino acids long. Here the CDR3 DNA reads TGTGCCAGCAGTGTACAGGGGGCCCACTACGAGCAGTACTTC. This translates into CASSVQGAHYEQYF.

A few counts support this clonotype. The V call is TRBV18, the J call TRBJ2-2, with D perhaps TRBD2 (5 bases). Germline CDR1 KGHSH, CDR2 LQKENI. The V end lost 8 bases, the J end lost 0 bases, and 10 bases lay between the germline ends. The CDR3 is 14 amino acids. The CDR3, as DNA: TGTGCCAGCGCGAGGACTTCGAACACCGGGGAGCTGTTTTTT. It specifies CASARTSNTGELFF.

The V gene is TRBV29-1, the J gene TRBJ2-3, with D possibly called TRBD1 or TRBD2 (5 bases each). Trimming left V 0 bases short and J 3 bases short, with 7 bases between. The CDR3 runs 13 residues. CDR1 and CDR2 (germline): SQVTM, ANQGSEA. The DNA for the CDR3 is TGCAGCGTTGAAGATTGGGGGACAGATACGCAGTATTTT. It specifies CSVEDWGTDTQYF.

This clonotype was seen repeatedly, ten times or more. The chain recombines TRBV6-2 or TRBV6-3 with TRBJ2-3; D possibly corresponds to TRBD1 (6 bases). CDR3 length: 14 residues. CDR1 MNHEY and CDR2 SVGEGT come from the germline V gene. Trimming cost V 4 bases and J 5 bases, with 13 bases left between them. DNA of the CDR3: TGTGCCAGCAGTTCGCGTTTAGGGGGAGATACGCAGTATTTT. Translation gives CASSSRLGGDTQYF.

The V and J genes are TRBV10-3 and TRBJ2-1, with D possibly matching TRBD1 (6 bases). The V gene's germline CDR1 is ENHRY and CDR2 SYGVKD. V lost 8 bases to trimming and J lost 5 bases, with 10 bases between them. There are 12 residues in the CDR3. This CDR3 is CAISTGNNEQFF. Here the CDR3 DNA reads TGTGCCATCTCGACAGGAAACAATGAGCAGTTCTTC.

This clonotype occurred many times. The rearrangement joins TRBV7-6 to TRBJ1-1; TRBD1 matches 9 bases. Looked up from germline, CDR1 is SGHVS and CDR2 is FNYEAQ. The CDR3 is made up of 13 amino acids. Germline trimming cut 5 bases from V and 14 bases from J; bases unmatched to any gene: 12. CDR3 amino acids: CASSLSGQGKLFF. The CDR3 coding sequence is TGTGCCAGCAGCCTCAGCGGACAGGGGAAGTTGTTCTTT.